Following are 21 T cell receptor beta chains from one sample sequenced in a study of cytomegalovirus exposure and HLA in healthy donors. Sequenced by immunoSEQ multiplex PCR; TCRdb stores in-frame clones only, minus some. The sample has about 160,000 clones, 86% seen once. The sequenced sample consisted of PBMCs. The receptors here all came from a woman aged 18-29 years in good health and CMV-seronegative.

CDR3 DNA sequence: TGCAGCGTTGTCGCAGGACAGGGGCGTTCCTGGGCTGGCTACACCTTC. This translates into CSVVAGQGRSWAGYTF. The V call is TRBV29-1, the J call TRBJ1-2; TRBD1 matches at 9 bases. Germline values: CDR1 SQVTM, CDR2 ANQGSEA. CDR3 length: 16 amino acids. V gave up 4 bases and J gave up 7 bases; unmatched junction bases: 16.

The V call is TRBV7-2, the J call TRBJ1-2; maybe TRBD1 (5 bases). Germline V lookup: CDR1 SGHTA, CDR2 FQGNSA. Trimming took off 5 bases at V and 5 bases at J, with 21 bases between the two ends. The CDR3 length is 16 residues. CDR3 nucleotides: TGTGCCAGCAGCGAAGGGAGGGCTCGGGACCCTTATGGCTACACCTTC. It encodes CASSEGRARDPYGYTF.

V usage is TRBV4-3 and J usage is TRBJ1-2; 8 bases match TRBD1. Germline CDR1 and CDR2: LGHNA and YSLEER. J gave up 4 bases and V 2 bases, and 12 bases lay outside the gene matches. The CDR3 is made up of 17 amino acids. CDR3: CASSQSFLDRGSYGYTF. Here the CDR3 DNA reads TGCGCCAGCAGCCAATCGTTCCTCGACAGGGGATCCTATGGCTACACCTTC.

The chain uses TRBV10-3 and TRBJ2-7, with D unresolved. The length of the CDR3 is 11 residues. Germline V gene data show CDR1 as ENHRY and CDR2 as SYGVKD. Trimming cost V 4 bases and J 6 bases, with 7 bases left between them. The CDR3 is CAISGAREQYF. The DNA of the CDR3 is TGTGCCATCAGTGGGGCCCGCGAGCAGTACTTC.

This clone has a handful of counts. The chain employs TRBV28 and TRBJ1-2; D is ambiguous. V dropped 8 bases and J dropped 4 bases, with 11 bases sitting between them. CDR3 length: 12 residues. The V gene's germline CDR1 is MDHEN and CDR2 SYDVKM. CDR3 in DNA: TGTGCCAGCGGAACAGCCTCCTATGGCTACACCTTC. Its translation: CASGTASYGYTF.

The chain recombines TRBV7-4 with TRBJ1-2; weak D call: TRBD1 (6 bases). Germline V gives CDR1 SGHVT, CDR2 SQSDAQ. This CDR3 has 14 residues. V was clipped by 6 bases and J by 1 base, with 12 bases between them. For the CDR3, the DNA is TGTGCCAGCAGTCAGGACAGCCTTAACTATGGCTACACCTTC. Encoded protein: CASSQDSLNYGYTF.

Notes on this clone: The sample contains more than one DNA sequence encoding this CDR3. V usage is TRBV5-1 and J usage is TRBJ1-3; 8 bases are a match to TRBD1. The CDR3 extends over 15 amino acids. CDR1 SGHRS and CDR2 YFSETQ come from the germline V gene. V shed 1 base and J 4 bases; nucleotides not matched to a gene: 4. The CDR3 sequence: CASSLQGAQGNTIYF. The CDR3, as DNA: TGCGCCAGCAGCTTGCAGGGGGCGCAAGGAAACACCATATATTTT.

The V call is TRBV15, the J call TRBJ2-7, with TRBD2 matching over 12 bases. J lost 4 bases, V lost 3 bases, and 4 bases had no gene match. Germline values: CDR1 LNHNV, CDR2 YYDKDF (reference sequence). This CDR3 contains 15 residues. CDR3 sequence reads: CATSRGTSGLYEQYF. The CDR3, as DNA: TGTGCCACCAGCAGGGGGACTAGCGGGTTGTACGAGCAGTACTTC.

The chain recombines TRBV27 with TRBJ2-7; 7 bases align to TRBD1. The CDR3 spans 15 residues. The germline V gene has CDR1 MNHEY and CDR2 SMNVEV (reference sequence). V dropped 5 bases and J dropped 4; count of bases not matched to a gene: 11. CDR3 residues: CASSPEPGQSYEQYF. The CDR3 nucleotides read TGTGCCAGCAGTCCGGAACCGGGACAGAGTTACGAGCAGTACTTC.

The CDR3 coding sequence is TGTGCCAGCAGCTTAGTGCAGGGCAATCAGCCCCAGCATTTT. Its translation is CASSLVQGNQPQHF. This chain uses TRBV7-2 with TRBJ1-5; no definite D call. The germline gives CDR1 SGHTA, CDR2 FQGNSA. V lost 1 base, J lost 2 bases, and 6 bases lay in between. The CDR3 totals 14 residues.

V is TRBV5-1 and J is TRBJ2-3; D may be TRBD2 (9 bases). The V and J ends lost 0 bases and 8 bases respectively, with 22 bases between them. CDR1 and CDR2 (germline): SGHRS, YFSETQ. This CDR3 is 17 amino acids long. As DNA, the CDR3 is TGCGCCAGCAGCTTGGGTGGGACTAGCAGGGGGCAGGGTACGCAGTATTTT. It is translated as CASSLGGTSRGQGTQYF.

This chain connects TRBV5-1 to TRBJ1-4; D perhaps matches TRBD1 (5 bases). This CDR3 contains 15 residues. Per germline, CDR1 SGHRS and CDR2 YFSETQ. V gave up 0 bases and J gave up 2 bases, with 8 bases separating them. The CDR3: CASSLVGGTNEKLFF. The CDR3 DNA follows: TGCGCCAGCAGCTTGGTGGGGGGGACTAATGAAAAACTGTTTTTT.

V and J are TRBV19 and TRBJ2-7; tentative D call: TRBD2 (5 bases). V lost 5 bases, J lost 2 bases, and 16 bases lay in between. The CDR3 runs 15 residues. CDR1 and CDR2 from the germline V gene are LNHDA and SQIVND (reference sequence). CDR3 loop: CASSPEAGLTYEQYF. In nucleotides, the CDR3 is TGTGCCAGTAGTCCGGAGGCAGGCCTGACCTACGAGCAGTACTTC.

The chain recombines TRBV5-1 with TRBJ2-7; 10 nucleotides match TRBD1. This CDR3 has 15 amino acids. CDR1 and CDR2 from the germline V gene are SGHRS and YFSETQ. The J segment lost 5 bases and the V segment lost 4 bases, leaving 9 bases of the junction unmatched. DNA for the CDR3: TGCGCCAGCAGCACCCGACCGGGACAGGGGAACGAGCAGTACTTC. This gives the protein CASSTRPGQGNEQYF.

The gene calls are TRBV6-5 and TRBJ1-5; D remains ambiguous. Germline V CDR1 and CDR2: MNHEY, SVGAGI. The CDR3 is 13 amino acids. V lost 2 bases, J lost 3 bases, and 5 bases lay in between. The CDR3 sequence: CASSYDFNQPQHF. The CDR3 DNA reads as TGTGCCAGCAGTTACGACTTCAATCAGCCCCAGCATTTT.

V usage is TRBV6-5 and J usage is TRBJ1-1, with D hard to call. The V end was cut by 2 bases, the J end by 5 bases, with 6 bases between. This CDR3 is 12 amino acids long. Germline V gene sequence: CDR1 MNHEY, CDR2 SVGAGI. The CDR3 DNA follows: TGTGCCAGCAGTTACCTAGGAACTGAAGCTTTCTTT. Its protein is CASSYLGTEAFF.

The V and J genes are TRBV6-5 and TRBJ2-3; 9 nucleotides agree with TRBD2. The CDR3 extends over 15 amino acids. Germline CDR1 reads MNHEY; CDR2 reads SVGAGI. The ends lost 4 bases at V and 3 bases at J; junction bases unmatched: 5. The DNA for the CDR3 is TGTGCCAGCAGTTCATCTAGCGGGGTGACAGATACGCAGTATTTT. This gives the protein CASSSSSGVTDTQYF.

This CDR3 reads CASGLAKIGSLNSPLHF. In DNA, the CDR3 is TGTGCTAGTGGTTTGGCTAAGATAGGGAGTTTAAATTCACCCCTCCACTTT. This sequence joins TRBV12-5 and TRBJ1-6, with unresolved D. This CDR3 comprises 17 residues. The germline gives CDR1 LGHNT, CDR2 FRNRAP. Trimming took off 1 base at V and 7 bases at J, with 17 bases between the two ends.

This chain uses TRBV7-8 with TRBJ1-2, with 11 bases identical to TRBD1. Germline values: CDR1 SGHVS, CDR2 FQNEAQ. This CDR3 is built from 15 residues. V shed 4 bases and J 3 bases; nucleotides not matched to a gene: 4. CDR3 sequence reads: CASSSGQGAHYGYTF. In DNA form, the CDR3 reads TGTGCCAGCAGCTCTGGACAGGGGGCCCACTATGGCTACACCTTC. Together with reference TRBV7-8 and TRBJ1-2, the CDR3 gives the full variable domain: GAGVSQSPRYKVAKRGQDVALRCDPISGHVSLFWYQQALGQGPEFLTYFQNEAQLDKSGLPSDRFFAERPEGSVSTLKIQRTQQEDSAVYLCASSSGQGAHYGYTFGSGTRLTVV.

The rearrangement joins TRBV6-1 to TRBJ2-6, with D perhaps TRBD1 (6 bases). CDR1 MNHNS and CDR2 SASEGT come from the germline V gene. CDR3 length equals 15 residues. The ends were cut back, 10 bases at V and 0 bases at J, with 13 bases in the middle. The CDR3 loop is CANSTGASGANVLTF. CDR3 nucleotides: TGTGCCAATTCGACAGGAGCCTCTGGGGCCAACGTCCTGACTTTC.

Only a few counts were recorded for this clone. The chain combines TRBV19 with TRBJ1-4; D may be TRBD1 (5 bases). Trimming stripped 5 bases from V and 0 bases from J, with 10 bases between. Germline V CDR1 and CDR2: LNHDA, SQIVND (reference sequence). CDR3 size: 15 residues. The CDR3 bases are TGTGCCAGTAGTGACAGATATGCAACTAATGAAAAACTGTTTTTT. The encoded protein is CASSDRYATNEKLFF. Looking up the rest from reference TRBV19 and TRBJ1-4 gives the full variable domain: DGGITQSPKYLFRKEGQNVTLSCEQNLNHDAMYWYRQDPGQGLRLIYYSQIVNDFQKGDIAEGYSVSREKKESFPLTVTSAQKNPTAFYLCASSDRYATNEKLFFGSGTQLSVL.